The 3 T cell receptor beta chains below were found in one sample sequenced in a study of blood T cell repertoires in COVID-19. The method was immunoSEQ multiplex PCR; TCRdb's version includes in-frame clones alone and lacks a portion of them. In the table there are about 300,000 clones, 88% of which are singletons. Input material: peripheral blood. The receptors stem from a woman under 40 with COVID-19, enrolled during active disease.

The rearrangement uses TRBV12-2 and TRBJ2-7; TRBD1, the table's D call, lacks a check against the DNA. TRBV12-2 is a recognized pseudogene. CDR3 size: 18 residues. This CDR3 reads CASRLEKAGQIFSYEQYV. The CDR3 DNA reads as TGTGCAAGTCGCTTAGAAAAGGCGGGACAGATATTCTCCTACGAGCAGTACGTC.

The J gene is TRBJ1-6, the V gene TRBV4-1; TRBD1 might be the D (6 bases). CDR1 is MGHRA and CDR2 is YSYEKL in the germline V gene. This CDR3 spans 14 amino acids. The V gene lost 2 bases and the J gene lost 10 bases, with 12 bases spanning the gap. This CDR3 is CASSQPGTRSPLHF. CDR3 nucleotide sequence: TGCGCCAGCAGCCAACCCGGGACAAGGTCACCCCTCCACTTT.

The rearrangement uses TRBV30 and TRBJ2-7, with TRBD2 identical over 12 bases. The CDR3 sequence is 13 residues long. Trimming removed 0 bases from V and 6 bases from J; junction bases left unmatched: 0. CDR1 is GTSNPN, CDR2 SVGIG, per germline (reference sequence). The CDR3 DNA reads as TGTGCCTGGAGTGTACTAGCGGGGGGCGAGCAGTACTTC. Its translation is CAWSVLAGGEQYF.